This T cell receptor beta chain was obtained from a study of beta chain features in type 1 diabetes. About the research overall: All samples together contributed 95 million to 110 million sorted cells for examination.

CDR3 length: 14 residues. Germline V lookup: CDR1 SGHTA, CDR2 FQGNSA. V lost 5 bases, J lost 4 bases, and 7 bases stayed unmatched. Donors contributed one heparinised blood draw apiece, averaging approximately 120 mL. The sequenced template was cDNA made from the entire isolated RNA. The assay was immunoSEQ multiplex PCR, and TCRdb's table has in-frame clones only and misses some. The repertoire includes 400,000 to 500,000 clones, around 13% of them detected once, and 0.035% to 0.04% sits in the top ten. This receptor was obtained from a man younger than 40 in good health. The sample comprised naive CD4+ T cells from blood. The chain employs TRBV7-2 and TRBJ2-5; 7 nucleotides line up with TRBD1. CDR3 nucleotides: TGTGCCAGCAGCGCAAACAGGGGTAGAGAGACCCAGTACTTC. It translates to CASSANRGRETQYF. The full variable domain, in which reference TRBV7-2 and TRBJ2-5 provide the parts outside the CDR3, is GAGVSQSPSNKVTEKGKDVELRCDPISGHTALYWYRQSLGQGLEFLIYFQGNSAPDKSGLPSDRFSAERTGGSVSTLTIQRTQQEDSAVYLCASSANRGRETQYFGPGTRLLVL.